This entry lists 13 T cell receptor beta chains sequenced from one sample in a study of T cells after yellow fever vaccination. MiXCR, run by TCRdb on the 5' RACE reads, gives a single entry per CDR3 protein. The table has under 300,000 distinct CDR3 sequences, around 7% seen once. The sequencing here drew on CD4+ T cells sorted from PBMCs, taken 15 days after the yellow fever booster vaccination. The source is a man aged 25 to 45 who received the YFV17D yellow fever vaccine.

This clonotype was found many times. V gene TRBV28 combines with J gene TRBJ2-4, with 8 bases lining up with TRBD2. The J segment lost 12 bases and the V segment lost 6 bases, leaving 4 bases of the junction unmatched. Per germline, CDR1 MDHEN and CDR2 SYDVKM. This CDR3 has 11 residues. The DNA of the CDR3 is TGTGCCAGCAGCTTAGCGGGAAATCAGTACTTC. Translated: CASSLAGNQYF.

In its sample, this clonotype was seen many times. The chain is built from TRBV11-2 and TRBJ2-1; no reliable D call. This CDR3 region has 12 residues. Between the trimmed V and J ends, which lost 5 bases and 8 bases, there was a span of 10 bases. The germline CDR1 and CDR2 sequences are SGHAT and FQNNGV. The CDR3 DNA reads as TGTGCCAGCAGCCCCGAACGGTATGAGCAGTTCTTC. Encoded protein: CASSPERYEQFF.

This clonotype was found many times. The chain combines TRBV20-1 with TRBJ2-7, with TRBD1 matching 7 bases. Germline lookup yields CDR1 DFQATT and CDR2 SNEGSKA (reference sequence). The trim removed 3 bases at V and 5 bases at J, leaving 13 bases unmatched. The CDR3 has 15 residues. CDR3 residues: CSASPTDRSMDEQYF. The CDR3 nucleotides read TGCAGTGCTAGCCCGACGGACAGGTCAATGGACGAGCAGTACTTC.

This clonotype was found many times. This rearrangement joins TRBV28 to TRBJ2-3; 10 nucleotides match TRBD1. Germline CDR1 is MDHEN and CDR2 is SYDVKM. The ends lost 6 bases at V and 7 bases at J; junction bases unmatched: 7. The CDR3 runs 14 residues. DNA of the CDR3: TGTGCCAGCAGCTCCGGACAGGGGGTGAATACGCAGTATTTT. Protein product: CASSSGQGVNTQYF.

The count of this clonotype is one. This could be a read error, since a much larger clone is one nucleotide away. In this CDR3 the conserved last residue, phenylalanine or tryptophan, is missing, so a read error is likely. The CDR3 nucleotides are TGTGCCATCAGCGTATCCGGGACAGATCTAGCCAAAAACATTCAGTACTCC. Encoded protein: CAISVSGTDLAKNIQYS. The V and J genes are TRBV10-3 and TRBJ2-4; the match to TRBD1 covers 7 bases. The V gene's germline CDR1 is ENHRY and CDR2 SYGVKD. This CDR3 has 17 amino acids. The V gene end was trimmed by 6 bases and the J gene end by 0 bases; junction bases not matched to a gene: 11.

The CDR3 DNA reads as TGCAGTGGGTGGTCTAGCAGGGCCCAGTACTTC. It yields the protein CSGWSSRAQYF. V usage is TRBV29-1 and J usage is TRBJ2-5; D is perhaps TRBD1 or TRBD2 (5 bases each). CDR1 is SQVTM and CDR2 is ANQGSEA in the germline V gene. The CDR3 runs to 11 residues. Together with reference TRBV29-1 and TRBJ2-5, the CDR3 gives the full variable domain: SAVISQKPSRDICQRGTSLTIQCQVDSQVTMMFWYRQQPGQSLTLIATANQGSEATYESGFVIDKFPISRPNLTFSTLTVSNMSPEDSSIYLCSGWSSRAQYFGPGTRLLVL.

This clonotype appeared a few times. V and J are TRBV7-8 and TRBJ2-1; 8 bases agree with TRBD2. V was clipped by 2 bases and J by 3 bases; unmatched bases: 3. This CDR3 is built from 15 residues. CDR1 and CDR2 (germline): SGHVS, FQNEAQ. The CDR3 DNA reads TGTGCCAGCAGCTTAAGCGGGAGCTTCTACAATGAGCAGTTCTTC. Amino acids: CASSLSGSFYNEQFF.

J is TRBJ2-7 and V is TRBV10-3; the match to TRBD2 covers 8 bases. The CDR3 spans 14 residues. The germline CDR1 and CDR2 sequences are ENHRY and SYGVKD. V lost 2 bases and J lost 0; bases outside the gene matches: 0. DNA for the CDR3: TGTGCCATCAGTGAGCGGGAGGGCTCCTACGAGCAGTACTTC. Its translation: CAISEREGSYEQYF.

The CDR3 is CSALRQEQSSTDTQYF. CDR3 nucleotide sequence: TGCAGCGCCCTTAGACAGGAGCAATCTAGCACAGATACGCAGTATTTT. The chain joins TRBV29-1 to TRBJ2-3, with D perhaps matching TRBD1 (6 bases). CDR1 SQVTM and CDR2 ANQGSEA come from the germline V gene. V shed 7 bases and J shed 0 bases, with 20 bases lying between them. The CDR3 length is 16 residues.

This clonotype was counted ten times or more. This chain connects TRBV5-1 to TRBJ2-7, with D maybe TRBD1 (5 bases). The germline V and J ends were trimmed by 1 base and 4 bases, with 12 bases remaining between them. The CDR3 consists of 14 residues. Germline assignment: CDR1 SGHRS and CDR2 YFSETQ. The CDR3 loop reads CASSLTGIPYEQYF. As DNA, the CDR3 is TGCGCCAGCAGCTTGACAGGAATTCCGTACGAGCAGTACTTC.

The chain employs TRBV5-1 and TRBJ2-7; 10 bases align to TRBD2. The CDR3 loop spans 15 amino acids. V dropped 0 bases and J dropped 2; count of bases not matched to a gene: 2. Germline V gene data show CDR1 as SGHRS and CDR2 as YFSETQ. The CDR3, as DNA: TGCGCCAGCAGCTTGGGGACTAGCGGTCCCTACGAGCAGTACTTC. It specifies CASSLGTSGPYEQYF. Full variable domain (rest looked up from reference TRBV5-1 and TRBJ2-7): KAGVTQTPRYLIKTRGQQVTLSCSPISGHRSVSWYQQTPGQGLQFLFEYFSETQRNKGNFPGRFSGRQFSNSRSEMNVSTLELGDSALYLCASSLGTSGPYEQYFGPGTRLTVT.

This clonotype was picked up a small number of times. The chain couples TRBV5-1 to TRBJ2-4; D possibly corresponds to TRBD1 (7 bases). The germline V gene encodes CDR1 SGHRS and CDR2 YFSETQ. Trimming shortened V by 0 bases and J by 2 bases, and 12 bases separated the two germline ends. CDR3 length: 16 residues. The CDR3 DNA is TGCGCCAGCAGCTTGGAGGCAGGGGGGTCCAAAAACATTCAGTACTTC. It is translated as CASSLEAGGSKNIQYF.

Details on this clonotype: One end of the junction fails to match germline, which may point to a read error. The rearrangement joins TRBV5-6 to TRBJ2-7; a possible D gene is TRBD1 (6 bases). From germline, CDR1 is SGHDT and CDR2 YYEEEE. The CDR3 sequence is 14 residues long. In DNA, the CDR3 is TGTGCCAGCAGCCCCAGGGGATTTATCTACGATCAGTACTTC. It encodes CASSPRGFIYDQYF.